These T cell receptor beta chains were read from a single sample in a study of T cells after yellow fever vaccination. TCRdb reprocessed the 5' RACE reads with MiXCR, giving one entry per CDR3 protein. The sample records hundreds of thousands of distinct CDR3 sequences, roughly 8% being singletons. The specimen was PBMCs, collected 45 days after the first yellow fever vaccination. The receptor source for this set is a man aged 18 to 30 who received the YFV17D yellow fever vaccine. Both conserved end residues are part of each CDR3. Only some rows state a clone size, as once, few, many or a class for expanded clones.

>TRBJ1-2|TRBV4-3|.|14
CASSQPTEASGYTF
>TRBJ1-1|TRBV12-3/TRBV12-4|.|12
CASSFGYVEAFF
>TRBJ1-2|TRBV4-3|few|14
CASSRQTGADGYTF
>TRBJ2-5|TRBV4-3|few|17
CASSQSTSAGVQETQYF
>TRBJ2-2|TRBV7-2|.|15
CASSLFGGNTGELFF
>TRBJ2-1|TRBV15|few|16
CATSRRAASSYNEQFF
>TRBJ2-7|TRBV11-2|few|15
CASSLTGGISYEQYF
>TRBJ2-3|TRBV21-1|few|15
CASTKGGVGTDTQYF
>TRBJ2-3|TRBV10-3|.|14
CAISEREGSDTQYF
>TRBJ1-4|TRBV12-3/TRBV12-4|.|16
CASSLSSLGGREKLFF
>TRBJ2-3|TRBV4-3|few|15
CASSQDWRGAYTQYF
>TRBJ2-3|TRBV4-3|.|17
CASNQERTSGITDTQYF
>TRBJ1-1|TRBV12-3/TRBV12-4|many|14
CASSSRDRGTEAFF
>TRBJ2-1|TRBV6-2/TRBV6-3|.|10
CASGRTMQFF
>TRBJ1-1|TRBV7-2|.|13
CASSFRADVKAFF
>TRBJ2-2|TRBV5-1|few|16
CASSPNPTGATGELFF
>TRBJ2-5|TRBV5-1|few|15
CASSFSRGRQETQYF
>TRBJ2-4|TRBV18|few|15
CASSPGNGGPGIQYF
>TRBJ2-7|TRBV5-1|few|15
CASSFRQGGWNEQYF
>TRBJ2-2|TRBV27|.|19
CASSLIRGRRLFRAGELFF
>TRBJ1-2|TRBV6-5|few|16
CASSYSLMGRMDGYTF
>TRBJ2-1|TRBV5-1|.|16
CASSVALAGTDNEQFF
>TRBJ1-1|TRBV9|few|14
CASSVWDTNTEAFF
>TRBJ1-4|TRBV7-9|.|15
CASSPWTAGNEKLFF
>TRBJ1-1|TRBV3-1|few|13
CASSPITGAEAFF
>TRBJ1-4|TRBV20-1|.|11
CSASNLGRMFF
>TRBJ1-5|TRBV7-8|.|14
CASSFRDRNQPQHF
>TRBJ2-3|TRBV27|.|18
CASSLEGLAGGNTDTQYF
>TRBJ2-5|TRBV11-2|many|18
CASSLLSGSGGPWKTQYF
>TRBJ1-1|TRBV12-3/TRBV12-4|few|13
CASTPGQGIEPFF
>TRBJ1-5|TRBV19|many|16
CASSIDGAGGNQPQHF
>TRBJ2-7|TRBV12-3/TRBV12-4|few|13
CASSFTSGGEQYF
>TRBJ1-2|TRBV20-1|few|12
CSAADGNYGYTF
>TRBJ2-7|TRBV5-4|.|16
CASSCPGRRVFCEQYF
>TRBJ1-1|TRBV5-1|many|15
CASSPGTGGFTEAFF
>TRBJ2-1|TRBV11-1|.|19
CASSLAVGRQGVGYNEQFF
>TRBJ2-5|TRBV28|few|16
CASSSLAPDLIETQYF
>TRBJ2-5|TRBV5-1|few|16
CASSLGIRGGQETQYF
>TRBJ2-7|TRBV7-2|few|14
CASSPSASPYEQYF
>TRBJ1-1|TRBV5-8|.|16
CASSSRQGRGNTEAFF
>TRBJ2-5|TRBV2|.|12
CASSEDRETQYF
>TRBJ2-5|TRBV29-1|few|14
CSVRTGRAQETQYF
>TRBJ2-7|TRBV5-4|.|16
CASSSLGSGGRDEQYF
>TRBJ1-6|TRBV20-1|.|15
CSAGPGQGADSPLHF
>TRBJ2-7|TRBV12-3/TRBV12-4|many|12
CASSPRGYEQYF
>TRBJ2-7|TRBV10-2|.|14
CASSEFGGAPEQYF
>TRBJ1-4|TRBV10-3|few|18
CAISEWNFGAGFNEKLFF
>TRBJ1-5|TRBV6-2/TRBV6-3|.|14
CASRFGRGLQPQHF
>TRBJ1-2|TRBV11-2|.|18
CASSPLPDRGRLWNGYTF
>TRBJ2-5|TRBV19|.|13
CASSVTSQETQYF
>TRBJ1-2|TRBV18|.|13
CASSPPEGPGYTF
>TRBJ2-5|TRBV11-2|few|16
CASSVLGTSGGGTQYF
>TRBJ2-3|TRBV7-2|.|14
CASSLGGLADTQYF
>TRBJ2-5|TRBV7-2|.|12
CASSFAAETQYF
>TRBJ1-2|TRBV7-2|few|15
CASSSQGLGLYGYTF